The entry below describes one T cell receptor (beta chain). Its specificity is unknown. In the naive CD8 group, cells lacked CD45RO and were positively selected for CCR7, so terminally differentiated effector memory CD45RA+ cells were left out. The repertoire was sequenced with immunoSEQ multiplex PCR; TCRdb's copy has only in-frame clones and lacks some. This table holds some 2,000,000 clones, about 95% found once. The data derive from a study of shared clonotypes between healthy human individuals. Study results and caveats: Naive subsets generally exceeded memory subsets in estimated richness. Shared across several donors were about 4.6% of the naive CD4 clonotypes.

The CDR3 consists of 15 residues. V lost 2 bases, J lost 4 bases, and 9 bases stayed unmatched. Per germline, CDR1 SQVTM and CDR2 ANQGSEA. This receptor was obtained from a young man in good health. Sequencing used naive CD8+ T cells sorted from blood. V gene TRBV29-1 combines with J gene TRBJ1-1; 8 nucleotides match TRBD1. The CDR3 DNA sequence: TGCAGCGTTGAACTGGGGACAGGTATTGGCACTGAAGCTTTCTTT. This gives the protein CSVELGTGIGTEAFF.